Reported below is one T cell receptor (beta chain). The data derive from a study of blood T cell repertoires in COVID-19. As processed by the authors: Using reference gene primer amplification, nucleated cell counts were estimated. TCRdb's table, derived via immunoSEQ multiplex PCR, lists solely in-frame clones and lacks some. D and trimming come from the DNA, and the V and J calls and clone size come from that table. The repertoire holds hundreds of thousands of clones, with about 83% as singletons. Germline V gene sequence: CDR1 SGHTA, CDR2 FQGTGA. After removal of 1 base from V and 6 bases from J, the junction contained 21 bases not matched to a gene. The CDR3 covers 21 residues.

The gene calls are TRBV7-3 and TRBJ2-1; TRBD2 matches 10 bases. Sequenced input: peripheral blood. This receptor was taken from a woman under 40 with COVID-19, enrolled during active disease. The CDR3 DNA reads TGTGCCAGCAGCTTAATCGTAGGACGGGGCCTAGCGGGAGCACGAGTCAATGAGCAGTTCTTC. It codes for CASSLIVGRGLAGARVNEQFF.